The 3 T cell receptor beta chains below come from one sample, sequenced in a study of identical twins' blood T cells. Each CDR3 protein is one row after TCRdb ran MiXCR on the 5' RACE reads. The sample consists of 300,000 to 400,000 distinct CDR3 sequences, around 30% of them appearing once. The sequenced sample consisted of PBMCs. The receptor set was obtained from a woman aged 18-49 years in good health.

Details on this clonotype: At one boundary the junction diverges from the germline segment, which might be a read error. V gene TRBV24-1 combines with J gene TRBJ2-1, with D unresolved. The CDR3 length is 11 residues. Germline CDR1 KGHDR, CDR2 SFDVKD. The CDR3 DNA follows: TGTGTCACCGGATACTACAATGAGCAGTTCTTC. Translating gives CVTGYYNEQFF.

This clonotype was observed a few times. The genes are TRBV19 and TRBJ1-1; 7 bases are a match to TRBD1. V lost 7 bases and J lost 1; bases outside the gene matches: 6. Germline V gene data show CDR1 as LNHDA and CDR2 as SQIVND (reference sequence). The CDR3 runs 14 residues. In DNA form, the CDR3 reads TGTGCCAGTACCCTGGGACAGCGGAACACTGAAGCTTTCTTT. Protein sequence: CASTLGQRNTEAFF. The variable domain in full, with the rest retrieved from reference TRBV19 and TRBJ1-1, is DGGITQSPKYLFRKEGQNVTLSCEQNLNHDAMYWYRQDPGQGLRLIYYSQIVNDFQKGDIAEGYSVSREKKESFPLTVTSAQKNPTAFYLCASTLGQRNTEAFFGQGTRLTVV.

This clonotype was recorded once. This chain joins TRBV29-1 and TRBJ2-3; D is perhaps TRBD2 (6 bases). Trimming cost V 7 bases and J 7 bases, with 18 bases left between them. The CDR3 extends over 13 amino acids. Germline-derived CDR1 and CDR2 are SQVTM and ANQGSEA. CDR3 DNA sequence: TGCAGCGACTGTAGGGACTTAACATATACGCAGTATTTT. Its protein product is CSDCRDLTYTQYF.